One and the same sample provided the 27 T cell receptor beta chains below, sequenced in a study of shared clonotypes between healthy human individuals (dated by TCRdb to the early 2020s). The method was the immunoSEQ multiplex PCR assay. In its TCRdb copy, this immuneACCESS table keeps in-frame sequences only and misses some clones. Where compared with another copy, unresolved V genes explain less than half of these, and the others have no known cause. The sample has around 1.1 million clones on record, 60% to 85% of them singletons. Of the sample, approximately 0.9% falls within the top ten clones. Sequencing was done on a sample of memory CD4+ T cells from PBMCs. This specimen's cell subset or site label, per the study, means: CD45RA-negative fraction. Source of these receptors: a man in his late teens or twenties in good health. Some clones in this sample may be carry-over from other donors' samples.

The chain links TRBV11-1 to TRBJ2-1, with D perhaps matching TRBD2 (6 bases). The CDR3 has 14 residues. V lost 5 bases to trimming and J lost 4 bases, with 12 bases between them. Germline values: CDR1 SGHAT, CDR2 FQDESV (reference sequence). CDR3 coding DNA: TGTGCCAGCAGCCTGGGACTTCTTTACAATGAGCAGTTCTTC. It translates to CASSLGLLYNEQFF.

This clone was found once. This chain joins TRBV7-9 and TRBJ1-5; 8 bases align to TRBD1. The CDR3 has 17 amino acids. Germline V gives CDR1 SEHNR, CDR2 FQNEAQ (reference sequence). V lost 5 bases to trimming and J lost 1 base; unmatched junction nucleotides: 10. The CDR3 sequence: CASSGGGQAESNQPQHF. The CDR3 DNA reads as TGTGCCAGCAGCGGGGGGGGACAGGCTGAAAGCAATCAGCCCCAGCATTTT.

This clone was observed once. V usage is TRBV10-3 and J usage is TRBJ1-2; tentatively, D is TRBD1 (6 bases). CDR1 and CDR2 (germline): ENHRY, SYGVKD. V was pared by 4 bases and J by 8 bases, with 8 bases between. This CDR3 is 11 amino acids long. CDR3 in amino acids: CAISAQGGYTF. The CDR3 coding sequence is TGTGCCATCAGTGCACAGGGCGGCTACACCTTC.

The gene calls are TRBV6-1 and TRBJ2-7; 11 bases map to TRBD2. V was pared by 4 bases and J by 5 bases, with 7 bases of the junction left unmatched. CDR1 and CDR2 (germline): MNHNS, SASEGT. The CDR3 length is 15 residues. The CDR3 DNA follows: TGTGCCAGCAGTGGCCAAGGACTAGCGGGTGACGAGCAGTACTTC. Translating it yields CASSGQGLAGDEQYF.

This clone showed up just once. The chain joins TRBV7-8 to TRBJ1-4; 7 bases are shared with TRBD1. Germline CDR1 and CDR2: SGHVS and FQNEAQ. The CDR3 totals 14 residues. V lost 7 bases and J lost 3; bases outside the gene matches: 5. CDR3 in amino acids: CASTTGTANEKLFF. The CDR3 DNA reads as TGTGCCAGCACCACCGGGACAGCTAATGAAAAACTGTTTTTT.

The V and J genes are TRBV6-6 and TRBJ2-7; 12 nucleotides match TRBD2. Germline CDR1 and CDR2: MNHNY and SVGAGI (reference sequence). The CDR3 is 16 amino acids. J gave up 0 bases and V 2 bases, and 2 bases lay outside the gene matches. This CDR3 is CASSYQTSGSSYEQYF. In DNA, the CDR3 is TGTGCCAGCAGTTACCAGACTAGCGGGAGCTCCTACGAGCAGTACTTC.

This chain uses TRBV9 with TRBJ1-3; D gene ambiguous. CDR1 SGDLS and CDR2 YYNGEE come from the germline V gene. Trimming left V 3 bases short and J 0 bases short, with 13 bases between. The CDR3 has 16 amino acids. Here the CDR3 DNA reads TGTGCCAGCAGCGCACCTCCCACGAGCTCTGGAAACACCATATATTTT. It encodes CASSAPPTSSGNTIYF.

Here the CDR3 DNA reads TGCGCCAGCAGCTTGAGTCTGCGAGGTGAGCAGTTCTTC. Translation: CASSLSLRGEQFF. J is TRBJ2-1 and V is TRBV5-1; D unresolved. V was pared by 1 base and J by 9 bases, with 11 bases between. Germline CDR1 reads SGHRS; CDR2 reads YFSETQ. The CDR3 consists of 13 residues.

Remarks on this clone: Additional DNA sequences in this sample encode the identical CDR3. The chain carries TRBV7-2 and TRBJ1-2, with D possibly being TRBD1 (6 bases). This CDR3 region has 13 residues. Germline V CDR1 and CDR2: SGHTA, FQGNSA. The V end was cut by 6 bases, the J end by 3 bases, with 11 bases between. CDR3 DNA sequence: TGTGCCAGCAGTCTAGGGGGTGACTATGGCTACACCTTC. Its translation: CASSLGGDYGYTF.

This chain uses TRBV28 with TRBJ1-2; D is unresolved. V lost 5 bases to trimming and J lost 2 bases, with 9 bases between them. The CDR3 has 13 residues. Germline V lookup: CDR1 MDHEN, CDR2 SYDVKM. The CDR3 DNA is TGTGCCAGCAGTCGACCGGTAAACTATGGCTACACCTTC. Translated: CASSRPVNYGYTF.

V usage is TRBV15 and J usage is TRBJ2-7; TRBD2 matches 7 bases. The CDR3 has 15 residues. Trimming took 1 base from V and 6 from J; bases not matched to a gene: 9. The V gene's germline CDR1 is LNHNV and CDR2 YYDKDF (reference sequence). Here the CDR3 reads CATSRGRDYLGEQYF. The CDR3 bases are TGTGCCACCAGCAGAGGACGGGACTATCTCGGCGAGCAGTACTTC.

This chain joins TRBV13 and TRBJ2-7; maybe TRBD1 (6 bases). The CDR3 runs to 13 residues. The germline V gene has CDR1 PRHDT and CDR2 FYEKMQ (reference sequence). V was trimmed by 2 bases and J by 5 bases, leaving 10 bases between them. The CDR3 DNA sequence: TGTGCCAGCAGCTTAAGGGGGTTCCACGAGCAGTACTTC. This translates into CASSLRGFHEQYF.

The V and J genes are TRBV19 and TRBJ2-6; D remains ambiguous. V lost 7 bases to trimming and J lost 0 bases, with 10 bases between them. CDR3 length: 15 residues. The germline V gene has CDR1 LNHDA and CDR2 SQIVND (reference sequence). CDR3 residues: CASKSQASGANVLTF. The CDR3 DNA reads TGTGCCAGTAAAAGCCAAGCCTCTGGGGCCAACGTCCTGACTTTC.

This chain uses TRBV4-1 with TRBJ1-3; D call uncertain. Germline V gene data show CDR1 as MGHRA and CDR2 as YSYEKL. The V end was cut by 1 base, the J end by 0 bases, with 7 bases between. The CDR3 runs 15 residues. CDR3 sequence reads: CASSQASNSGNTIYF. CDR3 in DNA: TGCGCCAGCAGCCAAGCTTCCAACTCTGGAAACACCATATATTTT.

The rearrangement uses TRBV10-3 and TRBJ2-3; 9 positions match TRBD1. V shed 5 bases and J 1 base; nucleotides not matched to a gene: 4. Germline CDR1 ENHRY, CDR2 SYGVKD. The CDR3 contains 15 residues. The CDR3 DNA follows: TGTGCCATCAGTCCACAGGGGGCCGGCACAGATACGCAGTATTTT. Protein: CAISPQGAGTDTQYF.

This rearrangement joins TRBV28 to TRBJ1-2; possible D gene TRBD1, 6 bases. The germline CDR1 and CDR2 sequences are MDHEN and SYDVKM. The CDR3 length is 14 residues. With 6 bases removed from V and 8 bases from J, the gap between germline ends came to 19 bases. CDR3 sequence reads: CASSTVQGRIGYTF. Here the CDR3 DNA reads TGTGCCAGCAGCACGGTACAGGGAAGGATCGGCTACACCTTC.

The V gene is TRBV28, the J gene TRBJ2-5; no reliable D call. Germline CDR1 and CDR2: MDHEN and SYDVKM. Trimming took off 5 bases at V and 3 bases at J, with 13 bases between the two ends. The CDR3 contains 14 residues. Here the CDR3 DNA reads TGTGCCAGCAGTCGAAGTAACGGAGAAGAGACCCAGTACTTC. This translates into CASSRSNGEETQYF.

V gene TRBV11-2 combines with J gene TRBJ2-5, with D unclear. The CDR3 length is 14 residues. V was clipped by 5 bases and J by 1 base, with 11 bases between them. The V gene's germline CDR1 is SGHAT and CDR2 FQNNGV. The CDR3 sequence is CASSPTGVQETQYF. The CDR3 nucleotides are TGTGCCAGCAGCCCGACGGGCGTCCAAGAGACCCAGTACTTC.

The genes are TRBV28 and TRBJ1-2, with 8 bases lining up with TRBD1. The V gene's germline CDR1 is MDHEN and CDR2 SYDVKM. With V trimmed by 5 bases and J by 8 bases, 13 bases remained unmatched. This CDR3 is 15 amino acids long. The CDR3 DNA follows: TGTGCCAGCAGTCCGGGGAGGACCCAGGGGGCAGGCTACACCTTC. Translating it yields CASSPGRTQGAGYTF.

The rearrangement uses TRBV6-1 and TRBJ1-1; 10 bases line up with TRBD1. The germline V gene encodes CDR1 MNHNS and CDR2 SASEGT. This CDR3 region has 17 residues. J gave up 6 bases and V 2 bases, and 12 bases lay outside the gene matches. CDR3 nucleotide sequence: TGTGCCAGCAGTGAAAGGAGTCCGGGACAGGGGTTCGCTGAAGCTTTCTTT. It specifies CASSERSPGQGFAEAFF.

A word on this clone: A read error may explain this, as a much larger clone is one base away. The sample holds other DNA sequences that translate to the same CDR3. The chain recombines TRBV5-6 with TRBJ1-5, with TRBD1 identical over 7 bases. CDR3 length: 15 residues. Per germline, CDR1 SGHDT and CDR2 YYEEEE. The V and J ends lost 0 bases and 0 bases, in that order; junction bases with no gene match: 0. DNA for the CDR3: TGTGCCAGCAGCTTGGGACAGGGTAGCAATCAGCCCCAGCATTTT. Amino acid sequence: CASSLGQGSNQPQHF.

This clone was detected only once. This chain uses TRBV28 with TRBJ2-1, with 11 bases lining up with TRBD2. V was pared by 7 bases and J by 0 bases, with 11 bases of the junction left unmatched. Germline V CDR1 and CDR2: MDHEN, SYDVKM. The CDR3 runs 18 residues. The chain's CDR3 is CASTPGLAAYSSYNEQFF. CDR3 DNA sequence: TGTGCCAGCACCCCGGGACTAGCGGCTTACAGCTCCTACAATGAGCAGTTCTTC.

This chain connects TRBV28 to TRBJ2-5, with TRBD2 matching over 7 bases. Germline V lookup: CDR1 MDHEN, CDR2 SYDVKM. V lost 1 base and J lost 2; bases outside the gene matches: 7. CDR3 size: 16 residues. CDR3 protein: CASSLSGGSRQETQYF. The CDR3 nucleotides are TGTGCCAGCAGTTTATCCGGCGGGAGTCGGCAAGAGACCCAGTACTTC.

This clone was seen a few times. For the CDR3, the DNA is TGTGCCAGCTCACCCGGGGACAGGGGAAACTATGGCTACACCTTC. Protein: CASSPGDRGNYGYTF. The chain joins TRBV18 to TRBJ1-2, with 10 positions matching TRBD1. Per the germline V gene, CDR1 is KGHSH and CDR2 is LQKENI. The CDR3 length is 15 residues. Germline trimming cut 3 bases from V and 2 bases from J; bases unmatched to any gene: 3.

The rearrangement uses TRBV15 and TRBJ1-5; a weak D match, TRBD1 (6 bases). This CDR3 is 15 amino acids long. Germline-derived CDR1 and CDR2 are LNHNV and YYDKDF (reference sequence). Trimming stripped 3 bases from V and 5 bases from J, with 14 bases between. The CDR3 sequence: CATSSMGADHQPQHF. CDR3 DNA: TGTGCCACCAGCAGCATGGGGGCAGACCATCAGCCCCAGCATTTT.

This sequence joins TRBV6-5 and TRBJ1-1; the D gene is possibly TRBD1 (5 bases). This CDR3 contains 14 residues. With 2 bases removed from V and 4 bases from J, the gap between germline ends came to 11 bases. CDR1 is MNHEY, CDR2 SVGAGI, per germline. The CDR3 DNA reads as TGTGCCAGCAGTTACGCGAACGGGGGCACTGAAGCTTTCTTT. Translation gives CASSYANGGTEAFF.

This clone was detected only a few times. The chain combines TRBV7-9 with TRBJ1-4; D not certain. This CDR3 comprises 13 residues. The V end was cut by 7 bases, the J end by 8 bases, with 14 bases between. CDR1 is SEHNR and CDR2 is FQNEAQ in the germline V gene (reference sequence). CDR3 residues: CASNPPVGEKLFF. The CDR3 nucleotides read TGTGCCAGCAACCCCCCAGTGGGAGAAAAACTGTTTTTT.